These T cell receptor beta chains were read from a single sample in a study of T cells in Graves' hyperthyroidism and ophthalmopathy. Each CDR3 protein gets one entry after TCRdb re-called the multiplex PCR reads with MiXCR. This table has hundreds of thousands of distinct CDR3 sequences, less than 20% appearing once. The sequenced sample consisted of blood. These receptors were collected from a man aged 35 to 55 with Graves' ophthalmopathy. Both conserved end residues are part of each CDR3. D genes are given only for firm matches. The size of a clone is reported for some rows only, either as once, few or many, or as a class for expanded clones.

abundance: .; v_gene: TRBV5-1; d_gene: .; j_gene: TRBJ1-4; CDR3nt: TGCGCCAGCAGCTTGGGAGCCGGAGGGAATGAAAAACTGTTTTTT; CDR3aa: CASSLGAGGNEKLFF
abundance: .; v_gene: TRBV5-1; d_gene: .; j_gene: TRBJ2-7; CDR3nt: TGCGCCAGCAGCTTGGGCAGGGCCGGCTTGGGCTACGAGCAGTACTTC; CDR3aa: CASSLGRAGLGYEQYF
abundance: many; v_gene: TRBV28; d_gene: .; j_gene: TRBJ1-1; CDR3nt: TGTGCCAGCAGTTTATTCAGGGGCCGGGGGAACACTGAAGCTTTCTTT; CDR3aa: CASSLFRGRGNTEAFF
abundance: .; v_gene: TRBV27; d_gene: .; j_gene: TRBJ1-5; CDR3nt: TGTGCCAGCAGTTTAGGAGCCCCCGATCAGCCCCAGCATTTT; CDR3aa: CASSLGAPDQPQHF
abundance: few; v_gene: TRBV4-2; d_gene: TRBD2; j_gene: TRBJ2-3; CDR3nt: TGTGCCAGCAGCCAACGGGGGGTGTCAGATACGCAGTATTTT; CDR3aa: CASSQRGVSDTQYF
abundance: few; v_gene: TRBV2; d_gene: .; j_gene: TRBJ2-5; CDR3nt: TGTGCCAGCAGTGAAGCGCCACCGGGTCCGTCCTACTTC; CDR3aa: CASSEAPPGPSYF
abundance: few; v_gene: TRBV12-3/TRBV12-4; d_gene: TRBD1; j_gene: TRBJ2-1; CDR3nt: TGTGCCAGCAGCCCGGACAGGGGGTACAATGAGCAGTTCTTC; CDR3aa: CASSPDRGYNEQFF
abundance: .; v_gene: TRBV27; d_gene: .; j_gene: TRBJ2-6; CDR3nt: TGTGCCAGAGGGGCGTGTGGGGCCAACGTCCTGACTTTC; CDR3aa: CARGACGANVLTF
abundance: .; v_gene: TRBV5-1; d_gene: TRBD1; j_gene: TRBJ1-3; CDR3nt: TGCGCCAGCAGCCGACAGGGGCCTTCTGGAAACACCATATATTTT; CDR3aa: CASSRQGPSGNTIYF
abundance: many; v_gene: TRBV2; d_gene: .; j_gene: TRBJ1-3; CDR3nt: TGTGCCAGCAGTGATTGGCCAAGCGGGGACACCATATATTTT; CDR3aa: CASSDWPSGDTIYF
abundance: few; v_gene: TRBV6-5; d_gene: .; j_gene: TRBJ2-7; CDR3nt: TGTGCCAGCAGTTACGACGGGACACCCTACGAGCAGTACTTC; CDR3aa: CASSYDGTPYEQYF
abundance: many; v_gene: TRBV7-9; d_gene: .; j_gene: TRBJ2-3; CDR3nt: TGTGCCAGCAGCACGCACCGGGGTCTGAGAACAGATACGCAGTATTTT; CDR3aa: CASSTHRGLRTDTQYF
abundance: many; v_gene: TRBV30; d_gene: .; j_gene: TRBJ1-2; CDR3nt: TGTGCCTGGAGATCCCAGGATTCCGACTATGGCTACACCTTC; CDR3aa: CAWRSQDSDYGYTF
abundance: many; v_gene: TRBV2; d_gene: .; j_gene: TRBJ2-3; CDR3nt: TGTGCCAGCAGTGAAAAGCGCGGCCTACGTTCCACAGATACGCAGTATTTT; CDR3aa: CASSEKRGLRSTDTQYF
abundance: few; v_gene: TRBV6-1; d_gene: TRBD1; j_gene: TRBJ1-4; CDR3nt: TGTGCCAGCAGTGAAAAGGGGCAGGGGGGGAGAACTAATGAAAAACTGTTTTTT; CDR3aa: CASSEKGQGGRTNEKLFF
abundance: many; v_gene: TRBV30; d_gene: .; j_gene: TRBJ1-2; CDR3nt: TGTGCCTGGAGCCGGGACCGATCCTATGGCTACACCTTC; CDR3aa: CAWSRDRSYGYTF
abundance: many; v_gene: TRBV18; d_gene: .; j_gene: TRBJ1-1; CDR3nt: TGTGCCAGCTCACCCGTGGGCAGCCCAAACACTGAAGCTTTCTTT; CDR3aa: CASSPVGSPNTEAFF
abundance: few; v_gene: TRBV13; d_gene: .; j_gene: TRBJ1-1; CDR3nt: TGTGCCAGCAGCTCTACAGACCTGGGGGAAGCTTTCTTT; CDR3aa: CASSSTDLGEAFF
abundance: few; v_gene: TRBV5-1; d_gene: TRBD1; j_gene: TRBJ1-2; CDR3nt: TGCGCCAGCAGCTTGGGACAGGGGGACCCCTATGGCTACACCTTC; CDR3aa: CASSLGQGDPYGYTF
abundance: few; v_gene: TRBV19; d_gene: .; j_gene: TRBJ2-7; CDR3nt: TGTGCCAGCAGAGTTCCCCGACGAGAATCCTACGAGCAGTACTTC; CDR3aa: CASRVPRRESYEQYF
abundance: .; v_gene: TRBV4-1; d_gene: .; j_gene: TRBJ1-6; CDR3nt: TGCGCCAGCAGCCAAGTCGGAACCCGGAAGATTAATTCACCCCTCCACTTT; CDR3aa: CASSQVGTRKINSPLHF
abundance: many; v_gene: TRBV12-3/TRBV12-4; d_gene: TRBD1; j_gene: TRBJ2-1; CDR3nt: TGTGCCAGCAGTTTTTATGCAGGGGGTAATGAGCAGTTCTTC; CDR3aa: CASSFYAGGNEQFF
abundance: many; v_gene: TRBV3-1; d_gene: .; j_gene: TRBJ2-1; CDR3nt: TGTGCCAGCAGCCAGCAGCGCTTGGACAATGAGCAGTTCTTC; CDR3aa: CASSQQRLDNEQFF
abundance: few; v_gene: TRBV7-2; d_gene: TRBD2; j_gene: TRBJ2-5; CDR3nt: TGTGCCAGCAGCCCCCCGGAAGCGGGGGGGCTCGAGACCCAGTACTTC; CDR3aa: CASSPPEAGGLETQYF
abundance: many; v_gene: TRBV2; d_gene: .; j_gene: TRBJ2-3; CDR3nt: TGTGCCAGCAGGATAAGCATCACAGATACGCAGTATTTT; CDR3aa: CASRISITDTQYF
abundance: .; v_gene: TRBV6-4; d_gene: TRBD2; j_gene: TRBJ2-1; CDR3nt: TGTGCCAGCAGTGACGGTAGCGGGCCGTACAATGAGCAGTTCTTC; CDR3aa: CASSDGSGPYNEQFF
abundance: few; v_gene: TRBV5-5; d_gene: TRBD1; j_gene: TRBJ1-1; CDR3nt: TGTGCCACCTACAGGGGATTTAACACTGAAGCTTTCTTT; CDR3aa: CATYRGFNTEAFF
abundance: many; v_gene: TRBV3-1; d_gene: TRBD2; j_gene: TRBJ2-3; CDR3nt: TGTGCCAGCAGCCGAAACAGGCGGGAGGTGAAAGTTAGCGCAGATACGCAGTATTTT; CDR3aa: CASSRNRREVKVSADTQYF
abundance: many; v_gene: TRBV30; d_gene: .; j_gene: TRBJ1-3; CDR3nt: TGTGCCGGGAATCCAGACTCTGGAAACACCATATATTTT; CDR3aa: CAGNPDSGNTIYF
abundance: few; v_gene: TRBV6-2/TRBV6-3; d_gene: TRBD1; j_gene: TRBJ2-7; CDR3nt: TGTGCCAGCAGTAAAGCAGGGGGAGCCTACGAGCAGTACTTC; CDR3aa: CASSKAGGAYEQYF
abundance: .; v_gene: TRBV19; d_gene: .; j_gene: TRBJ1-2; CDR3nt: TGTGCCAGTAGTATGAGGTCGGTCTCGCGCTACACCTTC; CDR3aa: CASSMRSVSRYTF
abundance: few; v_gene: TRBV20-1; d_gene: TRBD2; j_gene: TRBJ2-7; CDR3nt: TGCAGTGCTAGGGGGACTAGGGGGATAGGCTCCGAGCAGTACTTC; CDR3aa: CSARGTRGIGSEQYF
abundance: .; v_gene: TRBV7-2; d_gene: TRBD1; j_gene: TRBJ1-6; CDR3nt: TGTGCCAGCAGTTACGGACAGGGCTATAATTCACCCCTCCACTTT; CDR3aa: CASSYGQGYNSPLHF
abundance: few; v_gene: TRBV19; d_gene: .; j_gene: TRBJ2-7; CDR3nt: TGTGCCAGTAGTATGTCGGACCCAGCGGTAAACGAGCAGTACTTC; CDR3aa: CASSMSDPAVNEQYF
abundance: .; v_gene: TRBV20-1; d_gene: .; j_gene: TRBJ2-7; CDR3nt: TGCAGTGCTAGTTCGGGGAACTCCTACGAGCAGTACTTC; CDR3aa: CSASSGNSYEQYF
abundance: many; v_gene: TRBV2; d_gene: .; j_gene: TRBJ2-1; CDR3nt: TGTGCCAGCGATCAGCGGCCCCGTCAGTTCTTC; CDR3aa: CASDQRPRQFF
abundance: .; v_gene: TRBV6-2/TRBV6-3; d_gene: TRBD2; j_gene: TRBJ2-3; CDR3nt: TGTGCCAGCAGTTACTTAAGGACTAGCGAGGCAGATACGCAGTATTTT; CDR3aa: CASSYLRTSEADTQYF
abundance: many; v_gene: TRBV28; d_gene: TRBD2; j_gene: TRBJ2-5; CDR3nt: TGTGCCAGCAGTTTATCTAGCGGTCAATACCAAGAGACCCAGTACTTC; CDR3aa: CASSLSSGQYQETQYF
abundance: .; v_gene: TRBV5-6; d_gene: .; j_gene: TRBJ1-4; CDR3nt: TGTGCCAGCAGCACCGGCGGGTTGGGCGTTGCAACTAATGAAAAACTGTTTTTT; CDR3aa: CASSTGGLGVATNEKLFF
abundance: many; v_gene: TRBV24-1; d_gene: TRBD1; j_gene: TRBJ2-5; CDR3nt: TGTGCCACCAGTGATTCAGGGGGTCAAGAGACCCAGTACTTC; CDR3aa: CATSDSGGQETQYF
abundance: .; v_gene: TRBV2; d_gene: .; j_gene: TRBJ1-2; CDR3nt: TGTGCCAGCAGTGAATGGGGGGGAAACTATGGCTACACCTTC; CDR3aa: CASSEWGGNYGYTF